One sample yielded the 5 T cell receptor beta chains listed below, sequenced in a study of T cell responses to AZD1222 COVID-19 vaccine. Repertoires were generated with immunoSEQ multiplex PCR, while TCRdb's copy carries only in-frame clones and drops some. Counted here are 95,000 to 100,000 clones, just over 90% occurring once; the ten biggest clones make up about 9%. The sample in question was peripheral blood, obtained 28 days after the second AZD1222 dose. The receptors originated from an adult who received the AZD1222 COVID-19 vaccine.

This chain joins TRBV9 and TRBJ2-7, with D maybe TRBD2 (5 bases). Germline V gene sequence: CDR1 SGDLS, CDR2 YYNGEE. Trimming stripped 4 bases from V and 4 bases from J, with 21 bases between. This CDR3 is 16 amino acids long. CDR3 amino acids: CASSPTGSVILYEQYF. Here the CDR3 DNA reads TGTGCCAGCAGCCCCACGGGGAGCGTAATTTTATACGAGCAGTACTTC. Full variable domain (missing parts from reference TRBV9 and TRBJ2-7): DSGVTQTPKHLITATGQRVTLRCSPRSGDLSVYWYQQSLDQGLQFLIQYYNGEERAKGNILERFSAQQFPDLHSELNLSSLELGDSALYFCASSPTGSVILYEQYFGPGTRLTVT.

V usage is TRBV25-1 and J usage is TRBJ1-4, with 9 positions matching TRBD1. The CDR3 totals 16 residues. V gave up 5 bases and J gave up 4 bases; unmatched junction bases: 8. The germline V gene has CDR1 MGHDK and CDR2 SYGVNS. The CDR3 coding sequence is TGTGCCAGCAGTTCCGGGACAGGGAAGGATAATGAAAAACTGTTTTTT. It codes for CASSSGTGKDNEKLFF.

The V gene is TRBV7-3, the J gene TRBJ2-3, with 12 bases that match TRBD1. V lost 1 base to trimming and J lost 4 bases; unmatched junction nucleotides: 6. The germline V gene encodes CDR1 SGHTA and CDR2 FQGTGA. This CDR3 contains 17 residues. DNA of the CDR3: TGTGCCAGCAGCTTAAACCCGGGACAGGGGGCCTCAGATACGCAGTATTTT. Translated: CASSLNPGQGASDTQYF.

This chain uses TRBV18 with TRBJ1-1; D gene ambiguous. Germline CDR1 reads KGHSH; CDR2 reads LQKENI. CDR3 length: 15 residues. Trimming took off 1 base at V and 0 bases at J, with 9 bases between the two ends. The chain's CDR3 is CASSPQFDLNTEAFF. CDR3 DNA: TGTGCCAGCTCACCACAGTTTGACCTGAACACTGAAGCTTTCTTT.

This chain connects TRBV19 to TRBJ2-3; D not certain. Trimming took off 0 bases at V and 2 bases at J, with 6 bases between the two ends. This CDR3 is built from 14 residues. Germline V gene lookup returns CDR1 LNHDA and CDR2 SQIVND (reference sequence). The CDR3 sequence is CASSIDKNTDTQYF. The CDR3 DNA is TGTGCCAGTAGTATAGATAAGAACACAGATACGCAGTATTTT.